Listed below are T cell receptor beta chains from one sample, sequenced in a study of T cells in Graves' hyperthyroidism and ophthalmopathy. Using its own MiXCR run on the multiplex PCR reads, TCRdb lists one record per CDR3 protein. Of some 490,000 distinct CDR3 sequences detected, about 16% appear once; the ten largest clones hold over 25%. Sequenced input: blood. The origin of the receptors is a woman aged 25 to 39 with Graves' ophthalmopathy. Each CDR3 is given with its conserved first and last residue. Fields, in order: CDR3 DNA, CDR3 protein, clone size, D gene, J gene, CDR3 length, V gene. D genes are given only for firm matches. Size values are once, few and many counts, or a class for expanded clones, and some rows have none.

TGCAGTGCTAGGAGGGCAGGGGGCATGTCTGAAGCTTTCTTT | CSARRAGGMSEAFF | NA | TRBD1 | TRBJ1-1 | 14 | TRBV20-1
TGTGCCAGCACCCTGGGCCGGGCGGCGGCTGGTTCACCCCTCCACTTT | CASTLGRAAAGSPLHF | NA | NA | TRBJ1-6 | 16 | TRBV28
TGTGCCAGCAAAGGTAGCGGGGGGAACAATGAGCAGTTCTTC | CASKGSGGNNEQFF | many | TRBD2 | TRBJ2-1 | 14 | TRBV2
TGTGCCAGCAGCGTCCAGCGGCACACAGATACGCAGTATTTT | CASSVQRHTDTQYF | NA | NA | TRBJ2-3 | 14 | TRBV9
TGCGCCAGCAGCTTGAGCGTAACTGGGGCCAACGTCCTGACTTTC | CASSLSVTGANVLTF | NA | NA | TRBJ2-6 | 15 | TRBV5-1
TGTGCCAGCAGCTTCTCGGTCTACGAGCAGTACTTC | CASSFSVYEQYF | many | NA | TRBJ2-7 | 12 | TRBV28
TGTGCCAGCTCACAGGATGTATACGAGCAGTACTTC | CASSQDVYEQYF | many | NA | TRBJ2-7 | 12 | TRBV18
TGTGCCTGGAGTAATATGGCTAACTATGGCTACACCTTC | CAWSNMANYGYTF | few | NA | TRBJ1-2 | 13 | TRBV30
TGTGCCAGCAGCCTAGGACGTCATAGCAATCAGCCCCAGCATTTT | CASSLGRHSNQPQHF | few | NA | TRBJ1-5 | 15 | TRBV11-2
TGTGCCAGCAGTTACCCTCTATCTGGGGCCAACGTCCTGACTTTC | CASSYPLSGANVLTF | NA | NA | TRBJ2-6 | 15 | TRBV6-5
TGTGCCAGCAGCTTAACCCGATCTAGCGGGAGGCCGGCAGATACGCAGTATTTT | CASSLTRSSGRPADTQYF | NA | TRBD2 | TRBJ2-3 | 18 | TRBV7-9
TGTGCCAGCACAGGGGGCAAGGGCAATGTCAATCAGCCCCAGCATTTT | CASTGGKGNVNQPQHF | many | TRBD1 | TRBJ1-5 | 16 | TRBV28
TGTGCCAGCAGTTTGGGGCCAAGGGGTGAAGCTTTCTTT | CASSLGPRGEAFF | NA | NA | TRBJ1-1 | 13 | TRBV27
TGTGCCAGCTGCCAAGGACTAGCGGGAGTCAATGAGCAGTTCTTC | CASCQGLAGVNEQFF | NA | TRBD2 | TRBJ2-1 | 15 | TRBV7-9